Detailed here is one TCR beta chain. Its antigen remains unidentified. This specimen belongs to a study of cytomegalovirus exposure and HLA in healthy donors. General observations from the study: Immune exposure data for these donors was limited to CMV serostatus. Some public TCRs appeared in many individuals, while most sequences were rare.

The ends were cut back, 6 bases at V and 4 bases at J, with 13 bases in the middle. The CDR3 consists of 13 residues. Germline V gene data show CDR1 as MNHEY and CDR2 as SMNVEV (reference sequence). The PCR contained 60 Vbeta and 13 Jbeta primers. Libraries were prepared by immunoSEQ multiplex PCR; TCRdb keeps only in-frame clonotypes and omits some of them. The sample records about 120,000 clones, 75% to 80% being singletons. Sample: PBMCs. This receptor was taken from a woman aged 25 to 39 in good health and CMV-seropositive. This chain connects TRBV27 to TRBJ2-7, with a weak D call TRBD2 (6 bases). CDR3 sequence (DNA): TGTGCCAGCAGCCTATTGGGGGGTTACGAGCAGTACTTC. It encodes CASSLLGGYEQYF.